The 14 T cell receptor beta chains in this list originate from one sample, sequenced in a study of tumor and adjacent non-tumor tissue in lung cancer. TCRbeta libraries were built with three rounds of nested PCR, modified from ARM-PCR. TCRdb reprocessed the multiplex PCR reads via MiXCR and lists one record per CDR3 protein. The table lists more than 85,000 distinct CDR3 sequences, 60% to 65% of them singletons, with roughly 19% in the top ten. This sample's RNA came from whole unsorted tissue. The normal lung tissue was taken more than 3 cm from the tumor edge. Sequenced material: distant non-tumor lung tissue. Receptors were obtained from a man in his sixties with non-small cell lung cancer.

This clonotype was counted a single time. This could be a read error, since a much larger clone is one nucleotide away. V gene TRBV5-8 combines with J gene TRBJ2-1; TRBD2 might be the D (5 bases). Germline CDR1 is SGHTS and CDR2 is YDEGEE. CDR3 length: 15 residues. Trimming shortened V by 0 bases and J by 9 bases, and 16 bases separated the two germline ends. The CDR3 bases are TGTGCCAGCAGCTTGGGCGCCCGGCAAGAGGGTGAGCAGTTCTTC. Its translation: CASSLGARQEGEQFF.

Ten or more counts support this clonotype. CDR3 in amino acids: CASSLWAVAKGTGELFF. The CDR3 coding sequence is TGTGCCAGCAGCTTGTGGGCCGTAGCCAAGGGCACCGGGGAGCTGTTTTTT. The genes are TRBV5-6 and TRBJ2-2; no clear D gene. Trimming stripped 1 base from V and 4 bases from J, with 17 bases between. The germline V gene encodes CDR1 SGHDT and CDR2 YYEEEE. The CDR3 covers 17 residues.

The V and J genes are TRBV12-5 and TRBJ2-5; 7 bases fit TRBD2. J lost 0 bases, V lost 4 bases, and 11 bases had no gene match. CDR1 and CDR2 from the germline V gene are LGHNT and FRNRAP. This CDR3 contains 17 residues. CDR3 residues: CASGWGGEALYQETQYF. The CDR3 DNA sequence: TGTGCTAGTGGTTGGGGAGGGGAGGCGCTGTACCAAGAGACCCAGTACTTC.

This clonotype was observed at least ten times. The chain carries TRBV20-1 and TRBJ1-1; D might be TRBD1 (6 bases). There are 14 residues in the CDR3. Looked up from germline, CDR1 is DFQATT and CDR2 is SNEGSKA (reference sequence). The ends were cut back, 5 bases at V and 0 bases at J, with 13 bases in the middle. CDR3 nucleotides: TGCAGTGCTCAGCCGACAGGCATGAACACTGAAGCTTTCTTT. Translated: CSAQPTGMNTEAFF.

This clonotype was seen once. One junction end does not reproduce the germline sequence, and a read error may be involved. V is TRBV6-5 and J is TRBJ2-1; the D gene is possibly TRBD1 (5 bases). Germline lookup yields CDR1 MNHEY and CDR2 SVGAGI. CDR3 size: 15 residues. CDR3 sequence (DNA): TGTACCAGCAGTCAGGACACAAGCTCCTACAATGAGCAATTCTTC. Amino acid sequence: CTSSQDTSSYNEQFF.

This sequence joins TRBV20-1 and TRBJ1-2, with D hard to call. CDR1 and CDR2 (germline): DFQATT, SNEGSKA (reference sequence). There are 13 residues in the CDR3. Trimming left V 7 bases short and J 7 bases short, with 19 bases between. The CDR3: CSVDPEGAGGYTF. CDR3 coding DNA: TGCAGTGTCGATCCAGAGGGCGCGGGTGGCTACACCTTC.

This clonotype was counted only a few times. One end of the junction is discordant with germline, which a read error may explain. This chain connects TRBV29-1 to TRBJ1-1; 10 bases fit TRBD1. Germline lookup yields CDR1 SQVTM and CDR2 ANQGSEA. The CDR3 totals 13 residues. In nucleotides, the CDR3 is TGCAGCGTCGAAATAGGGGACAGGGGTGAAACTTTCTTT. Translated, it gives CSVEIGDRGETFF.

Concerning this clonotype: This could be a read error, since a much larger clone is one nucleotide away. This sequence joins TRBV6-6 and TRBJ1-1; the D is unclear. CDR1 and CDR2 (germline): MNHNY, SVGAGI (reference sequence). There are 15 residues in the CDR3. The CDR3 protein is CTSSYEPGMGTEAFF. CDR3 nucleotide sequence: TGTACCAGCAGTTACGAACCCGGAATGGGCACTGAAGCTTTCTTT.

The chain links TRBV29-1 to TRBJ2-3, with D possibly matching TRBD2 (6 bases). V lost 6 bases and J 4 bases, leaving 14 bases between the germline ends. Looked up from germline, CDR1 is SQVTM and CDR2 is ANQGSEA. The CDR3 runs to 13 residues. Written as DNA, the CDR3 is TGCAGCGTGGAGGGGCTAGCCGCAGATACGCAGTATTTT. This gives the protein CSVEGLAADTQYF.

On this clonotype itself: A read error is likely, as this CDR3 ends without the conserved phenylalanine or tryptophan. The chain is built from TRBV11-3 and TRBJ2-7; no clear D. V dropped 4 bases and J dropped 1 base, with 11 bases sitting between them. The CDR3 extends over 14 amino acids. Germline CDR1 reads SGHNT; CDR2 reads YENEEA. CDR3 coding DNA: TGTGCCAGCAGCTCCAGAGGCCAATCCTACGAGCAGTACTCC. Encoded protein: CASSSRGQSYEQYS.

This clonotype was counted once. A much larger clone sits a single nucleotide away, making a read error possible. This chain uses TRBV10-2 with TRBJ1-1; no clear D. The germline gives CDR1 WSHSY, CDR2 SAAADI. There are 12 residues in the CDR3. Trimming removed 8 bases from V and 9 bases from J, with 16 bases in between. CDR3 residues: CASLGLWTQAFF. CDR3 in DNA: TGCGCCAGCCTGGGCCTCTGGACTCAAGCTTTCTTT.

This clonotype has a handful of counts. The rearrangement uses TRBV5-1 and TRBJ1-2; 7 nucleotides match TRBD1. Germline V gene lookup returns CDR1 SGHRS and CDR2 YFSETQ. The CDR3 has 14 amino acids. With V trimmed by 3 bases and J by 8 bases, 10 bases remained unmatched. DNA for the CDR3: TGCGCCAGCAGCTCGGTGATTGCAGGGGGGGGCTACACCTTC. Protein: CASSSVIAGGGYTF. Drawing the rest from reference TRBV5-1 and TRBJ1-2, the complete variable domain is KAGVTQTPRYLIKTRGQQVTLSCSPISGHRSVSWYQQTPGQGLQFLFEYFSETQRNKGNFPGRFSGRQFSNSRSEMNVSTLELGDSALYLCASSSVIAGGGYTFGSGTRLTVV.

Comment on this clonotype: A junction end diverges from the germline sequence, so it may reflect a read error. The chain couples TRBV6-7 to TRBJ1-1; D gene uncertain. TRBV6-7 is marked as an open reading frame, function uncertain. CDR3 length equals 16 residues. Here the CDR3 DNA reads TGTGACAGCAGTTACTCGATAGGGTGTTGGAACACTGAAGCTTTCTTT. Its protein is CDSSYSIGCWNTEAFF.

A note on this clonotype: Lacking the conserved final phenylalanine or tryptophan, this CDR3 likely reflects a read error. The DNA is omitted, as the CDR3 cannot be located on it reliably, and the CDR3 follows TCRdb's listing. The chain combines TRBV7-2 with TRBJ2-3; the table's D call of TRBD2 was not tested on the DNA. From germline, CDR1 is SGHTA and CDR2 FQGNSA. The CDR3 is 16 amino acids in total, end residues counted. CDR3 sequence reads: CASSPRQGGSTDTLYV.